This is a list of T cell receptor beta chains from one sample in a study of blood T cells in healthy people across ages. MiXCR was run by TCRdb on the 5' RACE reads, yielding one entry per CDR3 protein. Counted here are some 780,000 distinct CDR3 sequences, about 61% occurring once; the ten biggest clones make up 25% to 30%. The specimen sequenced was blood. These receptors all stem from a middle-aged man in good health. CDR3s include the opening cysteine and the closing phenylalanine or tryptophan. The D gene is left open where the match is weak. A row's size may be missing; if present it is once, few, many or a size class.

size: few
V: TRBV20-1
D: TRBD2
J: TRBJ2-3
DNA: TGCAGTGCTCCCAGGCTAGCGGGGAGCACAGATACGCAGTATTTT
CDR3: CSAPRLAGSTDTQYF

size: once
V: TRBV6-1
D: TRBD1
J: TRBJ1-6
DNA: TGTGCCAGCAGTGACGTTCCAATACTTTGGACAGGCTATTCACCCCTCCACTTT
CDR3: CASSDVPILWTGYSPLHF

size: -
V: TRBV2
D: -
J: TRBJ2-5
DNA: TGTGCCGGCAGTGCGGAAGGGGGGGAACAAGAGACCCAGTACTTC
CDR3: CAGSAEGGEQETQYF

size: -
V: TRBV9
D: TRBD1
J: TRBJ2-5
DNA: TGTGCCAGCAGCGTTGGGGACAGGGGTACGGAGACCCAGTACTTC
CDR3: CASSVGDRGTETQYF

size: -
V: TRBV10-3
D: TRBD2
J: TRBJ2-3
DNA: TGTGCCATCAGTGGAACGGCGGGAGGGGAGGATACGCAGTATTTT
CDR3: CAISGTAGGEDTQYF

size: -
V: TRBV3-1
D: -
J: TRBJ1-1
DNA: TGTGCCAGCAGCTTTGCGCGGGGGAACACTGAAGCTTTCTTT
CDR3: CASSFARGNTEAFF

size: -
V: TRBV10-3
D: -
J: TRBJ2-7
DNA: TGTGGTATCGCCGAGGGTAGGGGGACCTACGAGCAGTACTTC
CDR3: CGIAEGRGTYEQYF

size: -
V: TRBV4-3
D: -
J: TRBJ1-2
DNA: TGCGCCAGCAGCCAAGATACAAAGGGTAACTATGGCTACACCTTC
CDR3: CASSQDTKGNYGYTF

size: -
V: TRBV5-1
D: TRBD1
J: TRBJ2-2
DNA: TGCGCCAGCAGCATATTCCTCGGACAGGTTGACGGGTCCGGGGAGCTGTTTTTT
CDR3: CASSIFLGQVDGSGELFF

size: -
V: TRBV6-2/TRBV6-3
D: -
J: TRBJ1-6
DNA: TGTGCCAGCAGACTCCTGCGTGGCGGAAATTCACCCCTCCACTTT
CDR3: CASRLLRGGNSPLHF

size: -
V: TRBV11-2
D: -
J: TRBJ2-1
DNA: TGTGCCAGCAGCTTATCAACAGGGACCAATGAGCAGTTCTTC
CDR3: CASSLSTGTNEQFF

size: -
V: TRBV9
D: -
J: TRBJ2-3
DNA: TGTGCCAGCAGCGTAGAGATGGGCACAGATACGCAGTATTTT
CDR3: CASSVEMGTDTQYF

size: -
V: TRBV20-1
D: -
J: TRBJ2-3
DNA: TGCAGTGCTGGCCGGGACCTGGCTAGCACAGATACGCAGTATTTT
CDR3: CSAGRDLASTDTQYF

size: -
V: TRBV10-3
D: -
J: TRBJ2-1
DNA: TGTGCCATCGGGGTTAGCTTTCTGGGCAATGAGCAGTTCTTC
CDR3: CAIGVSFLGNEQFF

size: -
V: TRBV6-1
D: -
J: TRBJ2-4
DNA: TGTGCCAGCAGCCCCCCAGTTGGCCAGGGGCAAAACAAAAACATTCAGTACTTC
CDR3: CASSPPVGQGQNKNIQYF

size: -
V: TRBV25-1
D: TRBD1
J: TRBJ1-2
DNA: TGTGCCAGCAGTGCAGGGGGCTCTGGCTACACCTTC
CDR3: CASSAGGSGYTF

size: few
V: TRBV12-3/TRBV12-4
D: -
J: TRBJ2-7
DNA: TGTGCCAGCGGCCAGGGGGACTACCGATACGAGCAGTACTTC
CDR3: CASGQGDYRYEQYF

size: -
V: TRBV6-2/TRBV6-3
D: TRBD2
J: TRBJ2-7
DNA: TGTGCCAGCAGTTACTCGGCGGGAGCGGTCTCCTACGAGCAGTACTTC
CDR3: CASSYSAGAVSYEQYF

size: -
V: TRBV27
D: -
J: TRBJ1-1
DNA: TGTGCCAGCACCCGGGAGGGGGGATTAAACACTGAAGCTTTCTTT
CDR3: CASTREGGLNTEAFF

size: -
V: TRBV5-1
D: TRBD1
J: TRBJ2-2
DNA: TGCGCCAGCAGCTTGGCCAACAGGGGACGGGCCACCGGGGAGCTGTTTTTT
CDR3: CASSLANRGRATGELFF

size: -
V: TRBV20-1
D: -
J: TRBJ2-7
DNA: TGCAGTGCTGGCCCTGGGGGATTCTACGAGCAGTACTTC
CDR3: CSAGPGGFYEQYF

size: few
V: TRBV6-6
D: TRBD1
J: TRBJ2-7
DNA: TGTGCCAGCGGGGGATCCGGGACAGGGGTCTCGTACGAGCAGTACTTC
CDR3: CASGGSGTGVSYEQYF

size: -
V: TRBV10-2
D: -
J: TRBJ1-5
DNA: TGCGCCAGCAGTGAGGGGGGGCATCAGCCCCAGCATTTT
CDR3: CASSEGGHQPQHF

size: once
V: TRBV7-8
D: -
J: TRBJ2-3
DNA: TGTGCCAGCAGCCTAACGGGACTGCCACCAGATACGCAGTATTTT
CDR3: CASSLTGLPPDTQYF

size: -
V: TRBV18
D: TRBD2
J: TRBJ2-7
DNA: TGTGCCAGCTCACCACGGTCTAGCGGGATTAGCTCCTACGAGCAGTACTTC
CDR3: CASSPRSSGISSYEQYF

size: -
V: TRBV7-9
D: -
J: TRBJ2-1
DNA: TGTGCCAGCAGCTTAGCGCCTAGTGTTGAGCAGTTCTTC
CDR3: CASSLAPSVEQFF